A selection of T cell receptor beta chains follows, all from one sample in a study of T-cell memory formation after mild COVID-19. One entry per CDR3 protein results from TCRdb running MiXCR on the 5' RACE reads. The profile shows about 470,000 distinct CDR3 sequences, more than 20% of them singletons. Sequencing was performed on PBMCs or a T cell subset sorted from them (not recorded which). These receptors were collected from an adult woman who had mild COVID-19 (a few samples of this study predate the infection). Cell type and time point are not known. Each CDR3 is given with its conserved first and last residue. The D gene is left open where the match is weak. For some rows the clone size is stated as once, few or many, or as a class when expanded; others skip it.

size	V	J	D	CDR3	DNA
-	TRBV27	TRBJ1-2	-	CASSSQGSWGYTF	TGTGCCAGCAGTTCTCAGGGATCGTGGGGCTACACCTTC
-	TRBV2	TRBJ2-2	-	CASRRGISGELFF	TGTGCCAGCAGACGGGGAATAAGCGGGGAGCTGTTTTTT
-	TRBV12-3/TRBV12-4	TRBJ2-1	TRBD2	CASRLSGNNEQFF	TGTGCCAGCAGGCTTAGCGGGAACAATGAGCAGTTCTTC
-	TRBV19	TRBJ1-2	TRBD1	CASSMRQGAGYGYTF	TGTGCCAGTAGTATGCGACAGGGGGCTGGGTATGGCTACACCTTC
once	TRBV5-1	TRBJ2-7	TRBD2	CASSLSTSAEQYF	TGCGCCAGCAGCCTCTCAACTAGCGCCGAGCAGTACTTC
-	TRBV11-2	TRBJ2-2	-	CASSRGGGVNTGELFF	TGTGCCAGCAGCCGAGGGGGCGGGGTGAACACCGGGGAGCTGTTTTTT
few	TRBV9	TRBJ2-1	TRBD2	CASSAFSGRVSYNEQFF	TGTGCCAGCAGCGCTTTTAGCGGGAGGGTTTCCTACAATGAGCAGTTCTTC
-	TRBV18	TRBJ2-1	-	CAGSDRASAEQFF	TGTGCCGGATCCGACCGGGCCAGTGCTGAGCAGTTCTTC
-	TRBV13	TRBJ2-5	TRBD2	CASSFGGGGNEETQYF	TGTGCCAGCAGCTTCGGCGGCGGGGGGAACGAAGAGACCCAGTACTTC
many	TRBV20-1	TRBJ1-2	-	CSASKLGAANGYTF	TGCAGTGCTAGCAAGCTGGGGGCGGCGAATGGCTACACCTTC
many	TRBV5-1	TRBJ1-3	-	CASSLGPNSGNTIYF	TGCGCCAGCAGCTTGGGTCCGAACTCTGGAAACACCATATATTTT
-	TRBV18	TRBJ1-4	-	CASSPSAPATNEKLFF	TGTGCCAGCTCACCGTCCGCCCCTGCAACTAATGAAAAACTGTTTTTT
few	TRBV20-1	TRBJ2-2	TRBD1	CSARKQGSGELFF	TGCAGTGCTAGAAAACAGGGGTCCGGGGAGCTGTTTTTT